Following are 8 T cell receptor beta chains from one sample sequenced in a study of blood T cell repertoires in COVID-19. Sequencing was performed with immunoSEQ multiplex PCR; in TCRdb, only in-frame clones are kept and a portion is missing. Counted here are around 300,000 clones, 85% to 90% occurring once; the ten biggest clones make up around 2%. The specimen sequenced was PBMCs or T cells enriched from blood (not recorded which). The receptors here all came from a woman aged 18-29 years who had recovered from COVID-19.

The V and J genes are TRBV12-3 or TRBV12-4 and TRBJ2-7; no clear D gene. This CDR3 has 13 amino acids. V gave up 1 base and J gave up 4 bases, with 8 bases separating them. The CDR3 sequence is CASSLDSLYEQYF. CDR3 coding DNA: TGTGCCAGCAGTTTAGATAGTCTTTACGAGCAGTACTTC.

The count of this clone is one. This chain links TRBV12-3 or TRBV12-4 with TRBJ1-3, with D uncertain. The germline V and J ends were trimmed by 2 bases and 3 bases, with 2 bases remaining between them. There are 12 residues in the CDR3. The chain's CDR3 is CASSLLGNTIYF. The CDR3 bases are TGTGCCAGCAGTTTACTTGGAAACACCATATATTTT.

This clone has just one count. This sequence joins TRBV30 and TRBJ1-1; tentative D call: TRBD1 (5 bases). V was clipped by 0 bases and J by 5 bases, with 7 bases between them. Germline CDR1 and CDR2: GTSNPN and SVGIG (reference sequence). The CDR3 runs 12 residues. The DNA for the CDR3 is TGTGCCTGGAGTGTTCGGGGGACTGAAGCTTTCTTT. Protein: CAWSVRGTEAFF.

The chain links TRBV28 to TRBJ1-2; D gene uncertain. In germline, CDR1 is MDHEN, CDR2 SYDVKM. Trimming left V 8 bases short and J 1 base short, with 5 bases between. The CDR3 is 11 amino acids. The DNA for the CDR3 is TGTGCCAGCTCCAGTAACTATGGCTACACCTTC. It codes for CASSSNYGYTF.

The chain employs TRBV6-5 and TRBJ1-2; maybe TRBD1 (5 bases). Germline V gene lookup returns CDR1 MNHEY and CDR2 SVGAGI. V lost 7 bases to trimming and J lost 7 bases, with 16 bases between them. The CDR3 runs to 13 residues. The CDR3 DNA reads TGTGCCAGCACCCGGGACGGGACTCGTGGCTACACCTTC. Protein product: CASTRDGTRGYTF.

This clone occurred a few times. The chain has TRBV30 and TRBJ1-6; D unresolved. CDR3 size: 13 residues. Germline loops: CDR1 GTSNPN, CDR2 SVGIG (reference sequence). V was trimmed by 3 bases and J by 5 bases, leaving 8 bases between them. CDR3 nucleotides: TGTGCCTGGAGGAACTTTAATAATTCACCCCTCCACTTT. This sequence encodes CAWRNFNNSPLHF.

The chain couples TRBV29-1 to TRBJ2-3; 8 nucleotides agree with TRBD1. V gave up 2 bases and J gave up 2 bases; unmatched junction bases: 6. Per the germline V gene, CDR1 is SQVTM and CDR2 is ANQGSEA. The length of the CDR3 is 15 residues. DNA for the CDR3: TGCAGCGTTGAACCGGACAGGGCCAACACAGATACGCAGTATTTT. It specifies CSVEPDRANTDTQYF.

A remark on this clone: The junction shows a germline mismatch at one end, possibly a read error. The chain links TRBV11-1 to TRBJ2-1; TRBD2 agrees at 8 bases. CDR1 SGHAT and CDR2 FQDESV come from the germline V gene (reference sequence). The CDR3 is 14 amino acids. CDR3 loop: CASSLAGRDNEQFF. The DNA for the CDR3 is TGTGCCAGCAGTTTAGCGGGGCGCGACAATGAGCAGTTCTTC. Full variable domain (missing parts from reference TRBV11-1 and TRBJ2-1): EAEVAQSPRYKITEKSQAVAFWCDPISGHATLYWYRQILGQGPELLVQFQDESVVDDSQLPKDRFSAERLKGVDSTLKIQPAELGDSAMYLCASSLAGRDNEQFFGPGTRLTVL.